This TCR beta chain was sequenced for a study of blood T cell repertoires in COVID-19. Overall study context: Some COVID-19 samples were acute and others convalescent; all came from the United States, Italy and Spain. PBMCs, B-cell-depleted T cells, or T cells were the source of the cDNA or gDNA that made up the material.

In the original processing: The authors estimated nucleated cell counts from reference gene primer amplification. The method was immunoSEQ multiplex PCR; TCRdb's version includes in-frame clones alone and lacks a portion of them. The DNA was the basis for D and trimming; V, J and clone size are from that table. Found here are 250,000 to 350,000 clones, approximately 85% of them singletons; the top ten hold 0.87%. V trimming: 5 bases; J trimming: 3 bases; junction bases outside the gene matches: 6. Germline V gives CDR1 SGHAT, CDR2 FQNNGV. CDR3 length equals 15 residues. The sequence derives from a human donor with COVID-19, enrolled during active disease. The donor label of this sample is uncertain. V is TRBV11-2 and J is TRBJ2-3, with 9 nucleotides matching TRBD2. The material sequenced was peripheral blood. The CDR3 loop reads CASSHSGSFTDTQYF. CDR3 nucleotides: TGTGCCAGCAGCCATAGCGGGAGTTTTACAGATACGCAGTATTTT. The full variable domain, with the rest looked up from reference TRBV11-2 and TRBJ2-3, is EAGVAQSPRYKIIEKRQSVAFWCNPISGHATLYWYQQILGQGPKLLIQFQNNGVVDDSQLPKDRFSAERLKGVDSTLKIQPAKLEDSAVYLCASSHSGSFTDTQYFGPGTRLTVL.